This T cell receptor beta chain was sequenced for a study of cytomegalovirus exposure and HLA in healthy donors. At the level of the study: Researchers previously reported finding just under 120 million unique TCR beta sequences from about 170 million T cells. Notes on the study in general: A later analysis reportedly found that, within productive TCRs, an Asian-associated ancestry cluster had fewer N-insertions than the mean observed across the approximately 670 donors.

Concerning this clone itself: The antigen remains unidentified.

Despite likely unrecorded immune exposures, the donors were nominally healthy at the time of sampling. Both 60 Vbeta primers and 13 Jbeta primers went into the PCR. The repertoire was sequenced with immunoSEQ multiplex PCR; TCRdb's copy has only in-frame clones and lacks some. In the table there are about 190,000 clones, about 90% of which are singletons. The CDR3 sequence is 17 residues long. The V end lost 6 bases, the J end lost 0 bases, and 15 bases lay between the germline ends. From germline, CDR1 is MNHEY and CDR2 SMNVEV (reference sequence). The sample consisted of PBMCs. This clonotype originated in a boy aged 2 to 9 in good health and CMV-seronegative. The genes are TRBV27 and TRBJ2-6; D is ambiguous. CDR3: CASSPLQTRSGANVLTF. The DNA of the CDR3 is TGTGCCAGCAGCCCCTTACAGACCCGCTCTGGGGCCAACGTCCTGACTTTC.